This TCR beta chain was documented in a study of shared clonotypes between healthy human individuals. Overall study: Three plates each covered CD4 naive and memory; CD8 naive two, CD8 memory one.

V lost 5 bases, J lost 5 bases, and 14 bases stayed unmatched. Germline CDR1 PRHDT, CDR2 FYEKMQ (reference sequence). This CDR3 is 17 amino acids long. With regard to this clone: The antigen remains unidentified.

Replicate sorted-subset PCRs were loaded with around 0.2 ug DNA, 30,000 to 35,000 T cell genomes. Assay used: immunoSEQ multiplex PCR; TCRdb lists only in-frame clones, some missing. The sample contains around 610,000 clones, roughly 96% of which appear only once. Naive CD8 cells comprised CD45RO-negative, CCR7-positively selected cells, excluding terminally differentiated effector memory CD45RA+ cells. The healthy adult donors were HIV-negative and reported no recent acute infections or vaccinations. General study findings and limits: In contrast to clonotypes shared by all four donors, non-shared clonotypes had lower generation probabilities.

Sequenced: naive CD8+ T cells sorted from blood. This TCR was sampled from a young woman in good health. The rearrangement links TRBV13 to TRBJ2-1, with TRBD1 identical over 8 bases. The CDR3 DNA is TGTGCCAGCAGCCCTTCCCCCGGGACAGGAGGAAACAATGAGCAGTTCTTC. Its protein product is CASSPSPGTGGNNEQFF.